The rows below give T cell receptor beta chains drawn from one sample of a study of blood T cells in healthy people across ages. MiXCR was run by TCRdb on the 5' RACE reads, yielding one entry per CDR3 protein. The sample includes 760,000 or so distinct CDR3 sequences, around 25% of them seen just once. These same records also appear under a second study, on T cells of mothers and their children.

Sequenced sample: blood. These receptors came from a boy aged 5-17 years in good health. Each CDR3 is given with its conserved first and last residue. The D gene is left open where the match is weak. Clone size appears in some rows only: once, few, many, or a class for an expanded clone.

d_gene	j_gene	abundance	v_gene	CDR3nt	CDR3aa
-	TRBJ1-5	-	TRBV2	TGTGCCAGCAACAGGGATAGCAATCAGCCCCAGCATTTT	CASNRDSNQPQHF
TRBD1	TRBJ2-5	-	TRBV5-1	TGCGCCAGCAGCGGACAGGGCACCCGTGAGACCCAGTACTTC	CASSGQGTRETQYF
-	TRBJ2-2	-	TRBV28	TGTGCCAGCAGTTTCCGAGTGTCCGGGGAGCTGTTTTTT	CASSFRVSGELFF
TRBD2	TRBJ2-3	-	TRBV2	TGTGCCAGCAGGCGCAGCGGGGGGGGCACAGATACGCAGTATTTT	CASRRSGGGTDTQYF
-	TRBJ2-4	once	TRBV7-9	TGTGCCAGCAGCTTAGGGGCGCGGGCCAAAAACATTCAGTACTTC	CASSLGARAKNIQYF
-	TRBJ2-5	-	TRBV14	TGTGCCAGCAGCCATGGCCGGGACATCGAAGAGACCCAGTACTTC	CASSHGRDIEETQYF
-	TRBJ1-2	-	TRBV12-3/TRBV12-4	TGTGCCAGCAGTTTCCCGGGAGGCTACACCTTC	CASSFPGGYTF
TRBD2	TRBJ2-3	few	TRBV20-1	TGCAGTGCTGAAAAATCTAGCGGGAGCACAGATACGCAGTATTTT	CSAEKSSGSTDTQYF
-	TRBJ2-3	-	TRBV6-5	TGTGCCAGTTCATCCTTCCAAGATACGCAGTATTTT	CASSSFQDTQYF
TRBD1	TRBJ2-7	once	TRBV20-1	TGCAGTGCTAGTCCCGGGACAGGCCACTACTACGGGCAGTACTTC	CSASPGTGHYYGQYF
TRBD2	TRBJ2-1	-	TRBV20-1	TGCAGTGCTAGAATAGCGGGCCAGACCTACAATGAGCAGTTCTTC	CSARIAGQTYNEQFF
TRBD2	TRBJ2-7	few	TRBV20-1	TGCAGTGCTACACGTCGAGGTCTAGCGGGAGGACAGTCTGGTTATCGCTCCTACGAGCAGTACTTC	CSATRRGLAGGQSGYRSYEQYF
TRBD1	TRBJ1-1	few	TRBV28	TGTGCCATAGGGACAGGAGGCGCTGAAGCTTTCTTT	CAIGTGGAEAFF
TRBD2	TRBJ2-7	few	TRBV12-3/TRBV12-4	TGTGCCAGCAGCCACCCGGGACTAGCGGGAGGGCCCTACGAGCAGTACTTC	CASSHPGLAGGPYEQYF
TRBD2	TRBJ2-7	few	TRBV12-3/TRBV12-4	TGTGCCAGCAGTCCCTCAGCGGGAGGGCCCTACGAGCAGTACTTC	CASSPSAGGPYEQYF
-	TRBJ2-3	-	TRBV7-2	TGTGCCAGCAGCTTAGGCCCGGGAGGGGGCGGGGGTTATTCAGATACGCAGTATTTT	CASSLGPGGGGGYSDTQYF
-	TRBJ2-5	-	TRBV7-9	TGTGCCAGCAGCTCAAGGGGGGCGGATCAAGAGACCCAGTACTTC	CASSSRGADQETQYF
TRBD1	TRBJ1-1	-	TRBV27	TGTGCCAGCAGTGACGAGACAGGGGGGAACACTGAAGCTTTCTTT	CASSDETGGNTEAFF
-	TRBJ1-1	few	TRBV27	TGTGCCAGTCAACAGGGAGTTGGTACTGAAGCTTTCTTT	CASQQGVGTEAFF
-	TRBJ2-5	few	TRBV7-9	TGTGCCGCCCACGAACCCGAAAACCAAGAGACCCAGTACTTC	CAAHEPENQETQYF
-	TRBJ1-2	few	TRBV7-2	TGTGCCAGCAGCTTTTGGGAGGGTGTCGGCTACACCTTC	CASSFWEGVGYTF
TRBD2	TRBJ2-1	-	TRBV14	TGTGCCAGCAGCCAAGTTAGTCTAGCGGTCTACAATGAGCAGTTCTTC	CASSQVSLAVYNEQFF
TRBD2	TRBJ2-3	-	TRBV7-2	TGTGCCAGCAGCGAAACTAGCGGGAGTTGGATAGATACGCAGTATTTT	CASSETSGSWIDTQYF
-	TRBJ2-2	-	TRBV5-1	TGCGCCAGCAGGGGGGACTGGACGAACACCGGGGAGCTGTTTTTT	CASRGDWTNTGELFF
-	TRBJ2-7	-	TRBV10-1	TGCGCCACACCTGATGACCTTGTGGGACAGAGCGGGTCCTACGAGCAGTACTTC	CATPDDLVGQSGSYEQYF
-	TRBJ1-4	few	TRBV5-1	TGCGCCAGCAGCTTGTCGGGCTTTGAAAAACTGTTTTTT	CASSLSGFEKLFF
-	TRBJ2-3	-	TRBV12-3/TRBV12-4	TGTGCCAGCAGTTTACAGGGCCGGAGCACAGATACGCAGTATTTT	CASSLQGRSTDTQYF